Listed below are T cell receptor beta chains from one sample, sequenced in a study of T cells in Graves' hyperthyroidism and ophthalmopathy. TCRdb used MiXCR to reprocess the multiplex PCR reads, holding one entry per CDR3 protein. Of roughly 500,000 distinct CDR3 sequences listed, 15% to 20% were seen once; the top ten hold 29%. Specimen: blood. The receptors shown here come from a woman aged 25 to 39 with Graves' ophthalmopathy. The CDR3 runs from the conserved cysteine through the conserved F or W. The D gene is left open where the match is weak. Expanded clones get a size class; other rows say once, few or many, or leave the size out.

D	length	V	size	J	CDR3	DNA
-	17	TRBV4-1	few	TRBJ1-1	CASSQDRWGGRETEAFF	TGCGCCAGCAGCCAAGATAGGTGGGGGGGAAGAGAGACTGAAGCTTTCTTT
TRBD1	15	TRBV29-1	many	TRBJ1-1	CSVDNRGMKNTEAFF	TGCAGCGTTGATAACAGGGGGATGAAAAACACTGAAGCTTTCTTT
-	16	TRBV11-2	many	TRBJ2-3	CASSLRFGVEPDTQYF	TGTGCCAGCAGCTTACGGTTCGGGGTGGAACCCGATACGCAGTATTTT
TRBD1	16	TRBV5-6	many	TRBJ2-3	CASSLAQTGVADTQYF	TGTGCCAGCAGCTTGGCCCAGACAGGGGTGGCAGATACGCAGTATTTT
TRBD1	15	TRBV6-1	many	TRBJ1-2	CASSGLDRGIYGYTF	TGTGCCAGCAGTGGATTGGACAGGGGGATTTATGGCTACACCTTC
-	14	TRBV7-8	many	TRBJ1-2	CASSFGRAGYGYTF	TGTGCCAGCAGCTTTGGTAGGGCTGGGTATGGCTACACCTTC
-	14	TRBV20-1	few	TRBJ2-2	CSATKHSASGELFF	TGCAGTGCTACCAAACACAGCGCTTCCGGGGAGCTGTTTTTT
-	14	TRBV5-8	-	TRBJ1-1	CASSLWDTNTEAFF	TGTGCCAGCAGCTTGTGGGACACCAACACTGAAGCTTTCTTT
-	14	TRBV30	many	TRBJ1-1	CAWSVGQADTEAFF	TGTGCCTGGAGTGTGGGCCAGGCGGACACTGAAGCTTTCTTT
TRBD1	13	TRBV19	-	TRBJ1-1	CASKGQENTEAFF	TGTGCCAGTAAGGGACAGGAGAACACTGAAGCTTTCTTT
TRBD2	13	TRBV30	many	TRBJ2-5	CAWRRAGEETQYF	TGTGCCTGGAGGCGAGCGGGGGAAGAGACCCAGTACTTC
-	15	TRBV7-7	-	TRBJ2-7	CASSLGALPSYEQYF	TGTGCCAGCAGCTTAGGGGCACTCCCCTCCTACGAGCAGTACTTC
-	15	TRBV5-1	-	TRBJ2-1	CASSLKQGVYNEQFF	TGCGCCAGCAGCTTGAAACAGGGAGTATACAATGAGCAGTTCTTC
-	16	TRBV6-2/TRBV6-3	-	TRBJ2-1	CASRGLLRDSYNEQFF	TGTGCCAGCAGGGGCCTACTGCGGGACTCCTACAATGAGCAGTTCTTC
-	12	TRBV6-2/TRBV6-3	-	TRBJ1-1	CASSYGGRAAFF	TGTGCCAGCAGTTACGGTGGTCGGGCAGCTTTCTTT
-	15	TRBV6-5	-	TRBJ2-2	CASSYLWGDGGELFF	TGTGCCAGCAGTTACCTTTGGGGGGATGGTGGGGAGCTGTTTTTT
TRBD1	16	TRBV6-6	-	TRBJ2-7	CASSYQVKTGDNEQYF	TGTGCCAGCAGTTACCAAGTTAAGACAGGGGACAACGAGCAGTACTTC
TRBD1	14	TRBV6-1	-	TRBJ2-7	CASRWDRASYEQYF	TGTGCCAGCAGATGGGACAGGGCGTCCTACGAGCAGTACTTC
-	13	TRBV20-1	-	TRBJ2-5	CSAKSEGLETQYF	TGCAGTGCTAAAAGCGAGGGGTTAGAGACCCAGTACTTC
-	13	TRBV4-1	many	TRBJ1-2	CASSQAGAGGYTF	TGCGCCAGCAGCCAAGCGGGGGCGGGGGGCTACACCTTC
-	17	TRBV11-2	many	TRBJ2-7	CASSLIQQDPSSYEQYF	TGTGCCAGCAGCTTAATACAACAGGACCCGTCCTCCTACGAGCAGTACTTC
-	10	TRBV28	many	TRBJ2-7	CASSLNEQYF	TGTGCCAGCAGTTTGAACGAGCAGTACTTC
-	17	TRBV6-2/TRBV6-3	many	TRBJ1-5	CASSYSVGFGSNQPQHF	TGTGCCAGCAGTTACTCGGTGGGTTTCGGCAGCAATCAGCCCCAGCATTTT
-	14	TRBV30	-	TRBJ2-7	CAWSGARGPNEQYF	TGTGCCTGGAGCGGGGCCCGGGGGCCTAACGAGCAGTACTTC